The clone carrying this T cell receptor (beta chain) has only a few counts. The sample belongs to a study of blood T cell repertoires in COVID-19. J gave up 4 bases and V 2 bases, and 5 bases lay outside the gene matches. The CDR3 is 14 amino acids. CDR1 is SQVTM, CDR2 ANQGSEA, per germline. Source study methods: Estimates of nucleated cell counts were drawn from the amplification of reference gene primers. The protocol was immunoSEQ multiplex PCR, while the TCRdb copy is restricted to in-frame clones and leaves out a portion. That table gives V, J and clone size, and the DNA gave D and trimming. The sample includes about 170,000 clones, about 80% of them seen just once.

Sequencing was done on a sample of peripheral blood. The rearrangement uses TRBV29-1 and TRBJ1-2, with 9 nucleotides matching TRBD1. The sequence came from a human donor with acute or convalescent COVID-19. The donor label of this sample is uncertain. DNA for the CDR3: TGCAGCGTTGAAATGGGACAGGGACTCTATGGCTACACCTTC. It is translated as CSVEMGQGLYGYTF.